A single sample is the source of the 4 T cell receptor beta chains below, sequenced in a study of T cells after yellow fever vaccination. TCRdb passed the 5' RACE reads through MiXCR, listing each CDR3 protein once. The sample comprises 500,000 to 650,000 distinct CDR3 sequences, approximately 13% of which are singletons, and over 12% rests with the top ten. The sequencing here drew on PBMCs, taken on the day of the yellow fever booster vaccination. Every receptor here comes from a man aged 25-45 years who received the YFV17D yellow fever vaccine.

This clonotype was recorded a few times. Here the CDR3 reads CASRRISRVTATNEKLFF. The DNA for the CDR3 is TGTGCCAGCAGGCGAATCTCCCGGGTGACAGCAACTAATGAAAAACTGTTTTTT. The V call is TRBV11-1, the J call TRBJ1-4; D possibly corresponds to TRBD1 (5 bases). The CDR3 runs to 18 residues. The germline CDR1 and CDR2 sequences are SGHAT and FQDESV (reference sequence). The V gene lost 6 bases and the J gene lost 0 bases, with 20 bases spanning the gap.

This clonotype was detected a few times. The genes are TRBV29-1 and TRBJ2-1; D remains ambiguous. Trimming stripped 1 base from V and 7 bases from J, with 8 bases between. Looked up from germline, CDR1 is SQVTM and CDR2 is ANQGSEA. The CDR3 covers 12 residues. CDR3 loop: CSVEGPSNEQFF. Here the CDR3 DNA reads TGCAGCGTTGAAGGTCCCTCAAATGAGCAGTTCTTC.

This clonotype was detected a few times. In DNA form, the CDR3 reads TGTGCCAGCAGTTTTAACCCGGGTCTGGAGTACTTC. Protein product: CASSFNPGLEYF. The V call is TRBV28, the J call TRBJ2-7; D unclear. The V end lost 3 bases, the J end lost 11 bases, and 14 bases lay between the germline ends. Germline values: CDR1 MDHEN, CDR2 SYDVKM. The CDR3 is made up of 12 amino acids.

V usage is TRBV20-1 and J usage is TRBJ1-5; D gene uncertain. The V gene's germline CDR1 is DFQATT and CDR2 SNEGSKA (reference sequence). V lost 0 bases, J lost 2 bases, and 11 bases lay in between. The CDR3 sequence is 15 residues long. CDR3 coding DNA: TGCAGTGCTAGAGATATAGGTAGGGGCAATCAGCCCCAGCATTTT. This gives the protein CSARDIGRGNQPQHF.